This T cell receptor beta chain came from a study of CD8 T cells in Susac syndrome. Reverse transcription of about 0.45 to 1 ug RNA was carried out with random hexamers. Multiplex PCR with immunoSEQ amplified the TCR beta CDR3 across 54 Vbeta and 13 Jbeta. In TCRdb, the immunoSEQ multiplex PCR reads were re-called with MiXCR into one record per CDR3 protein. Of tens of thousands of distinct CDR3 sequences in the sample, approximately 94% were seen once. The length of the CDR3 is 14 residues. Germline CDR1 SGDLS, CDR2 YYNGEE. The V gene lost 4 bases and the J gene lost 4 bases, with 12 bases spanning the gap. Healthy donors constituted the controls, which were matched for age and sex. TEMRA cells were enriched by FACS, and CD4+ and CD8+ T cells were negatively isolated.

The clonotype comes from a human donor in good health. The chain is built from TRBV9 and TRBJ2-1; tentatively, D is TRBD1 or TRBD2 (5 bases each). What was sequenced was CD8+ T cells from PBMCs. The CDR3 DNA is TGTGCCAGCAGCCCTGGGACCGATTACAATGAGCAGTTCTTC. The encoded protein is CASSPGTDYNEQFF.